One and the same sample provided the 20 T cell receptor beta chains below, sequenced in a study of sequential checkpoint blockade in melanoma (dated by TCRdb to about 2019). The protocol used for the library was the immunoSEQ multiplex PCR assay. Imported from immuneACCESS, the table was reduced by TCRdb to in-frame sequences with V and J called. These copies leave out some clones; in studies compared against another copy, an unresolved V gene accounts for under half, and the cause of the remainder is not known. The sample table shows more than 7,000 clones, and roughly 78% are seen once. The ten largest make up 20% to 30% of the sample. In light of the paper, this sample's treatment or condition label describes: randomized to nivolumab then ipilimumab (arm A) or the reverse (arm B). The sequenced sample was CD8+ T cells sorted from blood (inferred from file names), obtained from a patient given nivolumab and ipilimumab in sequence. The origin of the receptors is a human donor with melanoma.

This clone is a singleton in its sample. This chain links TRBV9 with TRBJ2-1; D remains ambiguous. Trimming removed 0 bases at V and 9 bases at J, with 13 bases between. This CDR3 is built from 14 residues. The germline V gene encodes CDR1 SGDLS and CDR2 YYNGEE. For the CDR3, the DNA is TGTGCCAGCAGCGTAGGAACGCCCTTAGCTGAGCAGTTCTTC. Translating gives CASSVGTPLAEQFF.

A word on this clone: Other DNA sequences in the sample encode the same CDR3. The chain is built from TRBV13 and TRBJ2-7, with TRBD2 matching over 8 bases. CDR1 and CDR2 (germline): PRHDT, FYEKMQ (reference sequence). Trimming removed 5 bases from V and 1 base from J; junction bases left unmatched: 4. The CDR3 extends over 14 amino acids. The CDR3 region has the DNA TGTGCCAGCAGCCTGAGCGGGAGATCCTACGAGCAGTACTTC. Translated: CASSLSGRSYEQYF.

V gene TRBV6-1 combines with J gene TRBJ2-7, with 7 nucleotides matching TRBD2. Trimming at V came to 4 bases and at J to 6 bases, leaving 6 bases not matched to a gene. Germline V gene data show CDR1 as MNHNS and CDR2 as SASEGT. The CDR3 runs 13 residues. As DNA, the CDR3 is TGTGCCAGCAGTGGGGGGAGGGCCTCCGAGCAGTACTTC. This sequence encodes CASSGGRASEQYF.

The J gene is TRBJ1-5, the V gene TRBV9, with a weak D call TRBD1 (5 bases). Trimming removed 7 bases at V and 1 base at J, with 12 bases between. The CDR3 has 14 residues. Germline lookup yields CDR1 SGDLS and CDR2 YYNGEE. The CDR3 sequence is CASGKGLSNQPQHF. The CDR3 nucleotides read TGTGCCAGCGGTAAGGGGTTGAGCAATCAGCCCCAGCATTTT.

The chain employs TRBV7-9 and TRBJ1-1, with D uncertain. Trimming shortened V by 3 bases and J by 2 bases, and 7 bases separated the two germline ends. The CDR3 contains 13 residues. CDR1 and CDR2 from the germline V gene are SEHNR and FQNEAQ (reference sequence). As DNA, the CDR3 is TGTGCCAGCAGCTTTAACTTAAACACTGAAGCTTTCTTT. Translation: CASSFNLNTEAFF.

The J gene is TRBJ2-1, the V gene TRBV27, with TRBD2 matching 10 bases. CDR1 and CDR2 (germline): MNHEY, SMNVEV (reference sequence). This CDR3 has 12 residues. The V gene end was trimmed by 4 bases and the J gene end by 14 bases; junction bases not matched to a gene: 5. The CDR3 region has the DNA TGTGCCAGCAGTTCAGCGGGGGGGCCTGAGTTCTTC. This encodes CASSSAGGPEFF.

The chain couples TRBV4-2 to TRBJ1-1; D gene ambiguous. The CDR3 runs to 17 residues. V was trimmed by 0 bases and J by 0 bases, leaving 14 bases between them. The germline V gene has CDR1 LGHNA and CDR2 YNFKEQ. CDR3 residues: CASSQDLGGLMNTEAFF. As DNA, the CDR3 is TGTGCCAGCAGCCAAGATCTGGGAGGATTGATGAACACTGAAGCTTTCTTT.

The rearrangement uses TRBV7-9 and TRBJ2-7, with 9 bases aligning to TRBD1. The germline CDR1 and CDR2 sequences are SEHNR and FQNEAQ (reference sequence). V was pared by 5 bases and J by 3 bases, with 11 bases of the junction left unmatched. This CDR3 comprises 16 residues. The DNA for the CDR3 is TGTGCCAGCAGCGCAACCGGGACAGGGAGGGACTACGAGCAGTACTTC. Protein: CASSATGTGRDYEQYF.

The chain is built from TRBV7-6 and TRBJ2-3; D remains ambiguous. V lost 0 bases and J 3 bases, leaving 7 bases between the germline ends. CDR1 and CDR2 from the germline V gene are SGHVS and FNYEAQ. The CDR3 sequence is 14 residues long. CDR3 loop: CASSLARKTDTQYF. The DNA for the CDR3 is TGTGCCAGCAGCTTAGCGCGGAAAACAGATACGCAGTATTTT. Full variable domain (outside the CDR3, taken from reference TRBV7-6 and TRBJ2-3): GAGVSQSPRYKVTKRGQDVALRCDPISGHVSLYWYRQALGQGPEFLTYFNYEAQQDKSGLPNDRFSAERPEGSISTLTIQRTEQRDSAMYRCASSLARKTDTQYFGPGTRLTVL.

The rearrangement links TRBV2 to TRBJ2-7, with a weak D call TRBD1 (5 bases). The CDR3 length is 15 residues. The V gene lost 3 bases and the J gene lost 6 bases, with 18 bases spanning the gap. From germline, CDR1 is SNHLY and CDR2 FYNNEI. The DNA of the CDR3 is TGTGCCAGCAGTGACCTCACAGGCCGATTGTTCGAGCAGTACTTC. Its protein is CASSDLTGRLFEQYF.

The chain couples TRBV5-4 to TRBJ1-2, with 7 bases identical to TRBD1. Germline assignment: CDR1 SGHNT and CDR2 YYREEE (reference sequence). The CDR3 consists of 13 residues. J gave up 3 bases and V 3 bases, and 2 bases lay outside the gene matches. The CDR3 DNA sequence: TGTGCCAGCAGCTCGGGACAGCACTATGGCTACACCTTC. Residues: CASSSGQHYGYTF.

This clone is classed as medium-sized (0.01 to 0.1%). This rearrangement joins TRBV5-1 to TRBJ1-2; D may be TRBD1 (5 bases). The CDR3 runs to 14 residues. The germline V and J ends were trimmed by 3 bases and 0 bases, with 9 bases remaining between them. CDR1 and CDR2 (germline): SGHRS, YFSETQ. DNA for the CDR3: TGCGCCAGCAGCTACAGGTCCTCTAACTATGGCTACACCTTC. It codes for CASSYRSSNYGYTF.

The chain carries TRBV5-1 and TRBJ2-5, with 8 bases that match TRBD1. Germline loops: CDR1 SGHRS, CDR2 YFSETQ. Germline trimming cut 4 bases from V and 2 bases from J; bases unmatched to any gene: 7. The CDR3 is made up of 15 amino acids. The chain's CDR3 is CASSPAGQGQETQYF. The CDR3 DNA reads as TGCGCCAGCAGCCCAGCCGGACAGGGACAAGAGACCCAGTACTTC. Supplemented by reference TRBV5-1 and TRBJ2-5, the full variable domain reads KAGVTQTPRYLIKTRGQQVTLSCSPISGHRSVSWYQQTPGQGLQFLFEYFSETQRNKGNFPGRFSGRQFSNSRSEMNVSTLELGDSALYLCASSPAGQGQETQYFGPGTRLLVL.

Judged by abundance, this clone is medium-sized (0.01 to 0.1%). This chain links TRBV19 with TRBJ1-5; tentative D call: TRBD1 (5 bases). CDR1 is LNHDA, CDR2 SQIVND, per germline (reference sequence). The CDR3 loop spans 18 amino acids. V gave up 3 bases and J gave up 1 base, with 19 bases separating them. The CDR3 DNA reads TGTGCCAGTAGTATTATGGCAGGGCTCAGTTCGAGCAATCAGCCCCAGCATTTT. Amino acid sequence: CASSIMAGLSSSNQPQHF.

This chain joins TRBV5-1 and TRBJ1-4; TRBD1 matches 7 bases. Germline CDR1 SGHRS, CDR2 YFSETQ. Trimming took 5 bases from V and 4 from J; bases not matched to a gene: 5. The CDR3 is made up of 14 amino acids. In DNA form, the CDR3 reads TGCGCCAGCAGGGGACAGCAAAGTAATGAAAAACTGTTTTTT. This gives the protein CASRGQQSNEKLFF.

This clone was counted a single time. The chain links TRBV4-1 to TRBJ2-5; 12 bases match TRBD1. The germline CDR1 and CDR2 sequences are MGHRA and YSYEKL. V trimming: 1 base; J trimming: 6 bases; junction bases outside the gene matches: 9. The CDR3 covers 17 residues. The chain's CDR3 is CASSQAAGTGGAKTQYF. CDR3 DNA sequence: TGCGCCAGCAGCCAAGCGGCCGGGACAGGGGGCGCGAAGACCCAGTACTTC.

This clone was observed a handful of times. A much larger clonotype is one base distant, so this may be a read error. This chain links TRBV6-1 with TRBJ1-1; 8 bases fit TRBD1. The CDR3 is made up of 14 amino acids. V shed 6 bases and J 1 base; nucleotides not matched to a gene: 4. Germline CDR1 reads MNHNS; CDR2 reads SASEGT. CDR3 sequence: CASSTGQENTEAFF. The DNA of the CDR3 is TGTGCCAGCAGCACGGGACAGGAGAACACTGAAGCTTTCTTT.

The chain combines TRBV5-8 with TRBJ1-4, with 10 nucleotides matching TRBD1. This CDR3 comprises 15 residues. Germline V lookup: CDR1 SGHTS, CDR2 YDEGEE. J was trimmed by 4 bases and V by 4 bases; bases with no gene match: 4. This CDR3 reads CASSLRTGGNEKLFF. The CDR3 nucleotides are TGTGCCAGCAGCCTACGGACAGGGGGTAATGAAAAACTGTTTTTT.

The rearrangement uses TRBV19 and TRBJ2-1; D is ambiguous. Germline-derived CDR1 and CDR2 are LNHDA and SQIVND (reference sequence). V lost 1 base and J 0 bases, leaving 4 bases between the germline ends. This CDR3 has 14 residues. The CDR3 bases are TGTGCCAGTAGTATAGGGAGCTCCTACAATGAGCAGTTCTTC. Translating gives CASSIGSSYNEQFF.

This rearrangement joins TRBV7-8 to TRBJ2-7, with D possibly being TRBD1 (5 bases). CDR3 length: 13 residues. Trimming removed 5 bases at V and 3 bases at J, with 11 bases between. Germline assignment: CDR1 SGHVS and CDR2 FQNEAQ. As DNA, the CDR3 is TGTGCCAGCAGCCTCGACGACAGCTACGAGCAGTACTTC. Amino acids: CASSLDDSYEQYF.